This T cell receptor (beta chain) derives from a study of T cell responses to AZD1222 COVID-19 vaccine. Generated by immunoSEQ multiplex PCR, the TCRdb table keeps only in-frame clones and is missing some. The sample has around 78,000 clones; under 95% are singletons. General study results and limits: With dominance at 160-218 and 743-854, vaccine-associated CD4 TCRs spanned spike. There were mostly white British donors and more females than males, and clonal diversity was possibly underestimated. Baseline seropositives among AZD1222 recipients totaled only 5 or 6. Repertoires were collected only later (after the peak T cell response had occurred).

In its sample, this clone was seen once. Antigen unknown. This material consisted of peripheral blood, taken on day 0 of MenACWY control vaccination. The source of this sequence is an adult in good health.

Here the CDR3 DNA reads TGTGCCAGCAGTGAAGGCGCTAACTATGGCTACACCTTC. The encoded protein is CASSEGANYGYTF. This rearrangement joins TRBV6-1 to TRBJ1-2; D gene ambiguous. The germline CDR1 and CDR2 sequences are MNHNS and SASEGT. V lost 1 base and J lost 0, with 3 bases in between. This CDR3 is built from 13 residues.